This T cell receptor beta chain emerged from a study of cytomegalovirus exposure and HLA in healthy donors. Overall study results and limits: Presence/absence analyses treated sequencing depth as roughly uniform across donors. Most TCR sequences were rare, but some public TCRs occurred in many donors. In a later analysis, across HLA loci, associated TCR counts were highest for DRB1, lowest for HLA-C.

With respect to this clone: Its antigen remains unknown.

The PCR was carried out with 60 Vbeta primers and 13 Jbeta primers. TCRdb's table, derived via immunoSEQ multiplex PCR, lists solely in-frame clones and lacks some. The repertoire has 140,000 to 150,000 clones, 75% to 80% of them found once; the top ten carry roughly 4.3%. From germline, CDR1 is MNHEY and CDR2 SMNVEV (reference sequence). V lost 3 bases, J lost 3 bases, and 6 bases stayed unmatched. This CDR3 spans 15 amino acids. V and J are TRBV27 and TRBJ2-7; 9 bases agree with TRBD2. The TCR was taken from a male donor in good health and CMV-seronegative. Sample: PBMCs. This CDR3 reads CASSLAGGLNYEQYF. The CDR3 DNA sequence: TGTGCCAGCAGTTTGGCGGGAGGGTTAAACTACGAGCAGTACTTC.